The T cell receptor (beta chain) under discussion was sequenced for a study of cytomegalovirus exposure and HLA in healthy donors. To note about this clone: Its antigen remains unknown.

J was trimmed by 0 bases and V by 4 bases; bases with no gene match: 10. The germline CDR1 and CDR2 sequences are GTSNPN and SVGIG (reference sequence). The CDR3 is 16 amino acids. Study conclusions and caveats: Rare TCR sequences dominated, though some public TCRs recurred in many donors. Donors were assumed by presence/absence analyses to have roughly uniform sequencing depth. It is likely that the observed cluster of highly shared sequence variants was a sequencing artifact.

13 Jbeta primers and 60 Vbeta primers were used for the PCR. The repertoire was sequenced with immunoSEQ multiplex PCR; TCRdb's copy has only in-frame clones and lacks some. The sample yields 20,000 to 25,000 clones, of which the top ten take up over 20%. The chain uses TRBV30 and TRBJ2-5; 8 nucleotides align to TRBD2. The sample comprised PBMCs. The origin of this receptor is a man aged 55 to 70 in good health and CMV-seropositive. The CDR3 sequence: CAWNFPSSGDQETQYF. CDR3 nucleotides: TGTGCCTGGAATTTCCCCAGTAGCGGGGACCAAGAGACCCAGTACTTC.